What follows is one T cell receptor (beta chain) and its context. Its antigen is unidentified. The source of the sample is a study of T cell responses to AZD1222 COVID-19 vaccine. Study results and limitations: Repertoire sampling happened only post peak T cell response.

The repertoire was sequenced with immunoSEQ multiplex PCR; TCRdb's copy has only in-frame clones and lacks some. Of roughly 75,000 clones listed, roughly 89% are singletons. V was trimmed by 4 bases and J by 5 bases, leaving 9 bases between them. This CDR3 has 14 residues. Germline assignment: CDR1 MGHRA and CDR2 YSYEKL. The receptor's source is an adult in good health. The chain recombines TRBV4-1 with TRBJ1-6; D remains ambiguous. The source material was peripheral blood, sampled on day 0 of AZD1222 vaccination. In DNA form, the CDR3 reads TGCGCCAGCAGCCCCCAAGGCAATAATTCACCCCTCCACTTT. This encodes CASSPQGNNSPLHF.